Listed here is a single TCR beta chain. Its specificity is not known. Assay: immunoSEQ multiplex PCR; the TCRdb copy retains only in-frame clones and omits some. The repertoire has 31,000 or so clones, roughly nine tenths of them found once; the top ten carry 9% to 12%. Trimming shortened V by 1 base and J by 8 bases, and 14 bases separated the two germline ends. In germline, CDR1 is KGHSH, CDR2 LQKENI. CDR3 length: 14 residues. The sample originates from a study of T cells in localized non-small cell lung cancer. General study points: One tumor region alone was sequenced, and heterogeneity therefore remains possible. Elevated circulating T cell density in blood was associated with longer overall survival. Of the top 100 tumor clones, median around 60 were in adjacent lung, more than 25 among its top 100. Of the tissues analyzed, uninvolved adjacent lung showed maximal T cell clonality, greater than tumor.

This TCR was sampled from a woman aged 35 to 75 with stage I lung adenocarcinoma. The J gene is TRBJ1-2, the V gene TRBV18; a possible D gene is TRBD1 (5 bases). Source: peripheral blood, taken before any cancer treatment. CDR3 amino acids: CASSPQGDRGGYTF. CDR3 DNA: TGTGCCAGCTCACCACAAGGAGACAGAGGGGGCTACACCTTC.